This TCR beta chain was profiled in a study of CD8 T cells in Susac syndrome (dated by TCRdb to about 2019). About the study as a whole: Whether CD8+ T cell activation and differentiation in Susac syndrome was antigen driven was tested using repertoire sequencing.

The investigation overall reported the following: The study acknowledged that relatively few individuals were included in the TCR sequencing and HLA analysis.

Peripheral blood CD8+ and CD4+ T cells from healthy donors, Susac syndrome patients and multiple sclerosis patients were profiled using high-throughput TCR beta sequencing. The multiple sclerosis controls were treatment-naive patients who had stable or active relapsing-remitting disease and met the revised McDonald criteria. Bulk CD8+ and CD4+ T cells were purified by magnetic negative isolation, while CD8+ TEMRA cells were enriched using FACS. Blood was drawn into EDTA tubes, processed within 24 hours, and PBMCs were isolated by density gradient centrifugation. PBMCs intended for TCR sequencing were frozen in liquid nitrogen and were later thawed in a 37 degrees C water bath. A purity of at least 90% was achieved for sorted or isolated CD4+, CD8+ and CD8+ TEMRA cells. RNA was extracted with the RNeasy kit and roughly 0.45 to 1 ug was reverse transcribed using random hexamers. TCR beta CDR3 regions were amplified with the immunoSEQ multiplex PCR assay covering 54 Vbeta and 13 Jbeta segments. PCR amplification bias was corrected using a synthetic template baseline for primer optimization and computational correction. Processing in the source paper ran as follows. Reads were annotated to V, D and J genes per IMGT and analyzed with immunoSEQ Analyzer, keeping only productive sequences. Clonality was computed as one minus Shannon entropy normalized by log2 of the number of productive unique sequences. Public and private clones were assessed among the 100 most prevalent clones of each patient and control. Susac-specific clones were defined as absent from healthy and MS cohorts, over a thousand published viral clones and other ImmuneACCESS disease sequences. TCRdb applied fastp at Q25 and MiXCR to the public reads, then kept only in-frame beta chains. CDR3 protein duplicates are merged, each entry listing the most common genes and DNA. In this record, the V and J calls reflect TCRdb's handling and not the investigators' own analysis. This sample comprises about 71,000 distinct CDR3 sequences, approximately 96% of them detected only once. The ten largest clones take up 0.11% of the sample.

CDR1 and CDR2 (SQVTM, ANQGSEA) derive from the germline V gene. V was cut back by 4 bases and J by 7 bases, leaving a gap of 14 bases between them. The CDR3 holds 13 amino acids from the cysteine to the phenylalanine. Only CDR3 DNA is held: 39 bases, read in frame from base 1. On this clonotype: The antigen this receptor binds is unknown. Base qualities are not recorded, but no much larger clone differs from it by a single base.

The source is a human donor with multiple sclerosis. The sequence links TRBV29-1 to TRBJ2-1; the D gene cannot be named for sure. The sequenced material came from CD4+ T cells from PBMCs. The encoded CDR3 is CSVASLYPNEQFF. The DNA is TGCAGCGTTGCCTCACTCTACCCTAATGAGCAGTTCTTC.